This entry lists 32 T cell receptor beta chains sequenced from one sample in a study of blood T cell repertoires in COVID-19. Produced via immunoSEQ multiplex PCR; TCRdb's table is partial and in-frame only. The sample contains 430,000 or so clones, around 90% of which appear only once. Sequences were obtained from peripheral blood. All receptors derive from a man aged 18 to 30 with COVID-19, enrolled during active disease.

The chain combines TRBV10-2 with TRBJ2-5; D is perhaps TRBD2 (5 bases). Per germline, CDR1 WSHSY and CDR2 SAAADI. V dropped 3 bases and J dropped 1 base, with 12 bases sitting between them. The CDR3 contains 15 residues. This CDR3 is CASSDYGVGQETQYF. CDR3 bases: TGCGCCAGCAGTGATTACGGGGTGGGCCAAGAGACCCAGTACTTC.

The chain has TRBV13 and TRBJ2-1; TRBD1 matches at 9 bases. V was clipped by 4 bases and J by 13 bases; unmatched bases: 5. Germline CDR1 reads PRHDT; CDR2 reads FYEKMQ (reference sequence). CDR3 length: 12 residues. The DNA for the CDR3 is TGTGCCAGCAGCTACGACAGGGGGAGTCAGTTCTTC. Its protein is CASSYDRGSQFF.

This chain connects TRBV4-1 to TRBJ1-1; the D gene is possibly TRBD1 (5 bases). Trimming removed 1 base at V and 1 base at J, with 7 bases between. Germline CDR1 and CDR2: MGHRA and YSYEKL. The CDR3 has 14 residues. CDR3 loop: CASSQGQRNTEAFF. CDR3 sequence (DNA): TGCGCCAGCAGCCAAGGACAGAGGAACACTGAAGCTTTCTTT.

This clone was seen only once. This chain links TRBV20-1 with TRBJ2-5, with a possible D match to TRBD1 (6 bases). CDR3 size: 13 residues. The ends were cut back, 3 bases at V and 4 bases at J, with 12 bases in the middle. Germline assignment: CDR1 DFQATT and CDR2 SNEGSKA (reference sequence). CDR3 sequence: CSASGGRGETQYF. The CDR3 region has the DNA TGCAGTGCTAGTGGGGGCAGGGGAGAGACCCAGTACTTC.

The chain recombines TRBV29-1 with TRBJ2-3; D unclear. The CDR3 is 14 amino acids. Trimming left V 3 bases short and J 3 bases short, with 13 bases between. Germline V lookup: CDR1 SQVTM, CDR2 ANQGSEA. The CDR3 DNA follows: TGCAGCGTTGACCCACTCGAAATAACAGATACGCAGTATTTT. This translates into CSVDPLEITDTQYF.

This clone was detected only once. The gene calls are TRBV5-1 and TRBJ2-3; 7 bases match TRBD1. V gave up 0 bases and J gave up 4 bases; unmatched junction bases: 8. Per the germline V gene, CDR1 is SGHRS and CDR2 is YFSETQ. The CDR3 consists of 16 residues. CDR3 coding DNA: TGCGCCAGCAGCTTGGAGGGGGCCAGGGGCGCAGATACGCAGTATTTT. It translates to CASSLEGARGADTQYF.

The CDR3 DNA reads as TGTGCCAGCAGGCCAGGATGGCCTTACTATGGCTACACCTTC. Its translation is CASRPGWPYYGYTF. The J gene is TRBJ1-2, the V gene TRBV6-6, with D unresolved. Germline loops: CDR1 MNHNY, CDR2 SVGAGI (reference sequence). V was shortened by 6 bases and J by 3 bases, with 14 bases between the two germline ends. The CDR3 sequence is 14 residues long.

The chain links TRBV12-5 to TRBJ2-2; D call uncertain. The CDR3 covers 14 residues. V was pared by 1 base and J by 2 bases, with 5 bases between. CDR1 and CDR2 from the germline V gene are LGHNT and FRNRAP. CDR3 in amino acids: CASGLGPNTGELFF. CDR3 DNA sequence: TGTGCTAGTGGTTTGGGTCCAAACACCGGGGAGCTGTTTTTT.

The chain is built from TRBV18 and TRBJ1-3; 7 bases line up with TRBD1. V shed 3 bases and J 0 bases; nucleotides not matched to a gene: 2. The CDR3 runs 15 residues. Germline CDR1 KGHSH, CDR2 LQKENI. The CDR3 bases are TGTGCCAGCTCACCGGGGACAGACTCTGGAAACACCATATATTTT. Its translation: CASSPGTDSGNTIYF.

The chain is built from TRBV7-9 and TRBJ2-1, with unresolved D. The CDR3 loop spans 15 amino acids. Trimming cost V 2 bases and J 5 bases, with 13 bases left between them. CDR1 SEHNR and CDR2 FQNEAQ come from the germline V gene (reference sequence). As DNA, the CDR3 is TGTGCCAGCAGCTTAAGAATATCACCAGACAATGAGCAGTTCTTC. This codes for CASSLRISPDNEQFF.

This chain uses TRBV19 with TRBJ2-1, with 9 bases matching TRBD2. Trimming took 1 base from V and 8 from J; bases not matched to a gene: 6. This CDR3 has 15 amino acids. Germline V gene lookup returns CDR1 LNHDA and CDR2 SQIVND (reference sequence). The CDR3 is CASSIVRGGDYEQFF. The CDR3 nucleotides read TGTGCCAGTAGTATAGTTCGCGGGGGGGACTATGAGCAGTTCTTC.

This clone was counted once. This rearrangement joins TRBV4-1 to TRBJ2-6; D is unclear. Trimming shortened V by 0 bases and J by 1 base, and 4 bases separated the two germline ends. CDR3 size: 15 residues. Germline V lookup: CDR1 MGHRA, CDR2 YSYEKL. The DNA for the CDR3 is TGCGCCAGCAGCCAAGAAACTTCTGGGGCCAACGTCCTGACTTTC. Translating gives CASSQETSGANVLTF.

As regards this clone: Other DNA variants within this sample encode the same CDR3. The chain carries TRBV7-8 and TRBJ1-1; a possible D gene is TRBD1 (6 bases). The CDR3 contains 14 residues. Deletions cut 1 base from V and 2 bases from J, with 8 bases between. Germline CDR1 reads SGHVS; CDR2 reads FQNEAQ. CDR3 sequence: CASSLVQGNTEAFF. The CDR3, as DNA: TGTGCCAGCAGCTTAGTACAGGGTAACACTGAAGCTTTCTTT.

The chain combines TRBV29-1 with TRBJ1-2; D might be TRBD1 (5 bases). Germline V CDR1 and CDR2: SQVTM, ANQGSEA. The CDR3 totals 13 residues. Deletions cut 5 bases from V and 3 bases from J, with 13 bases between. DNA for the CDR3: TGCAGCGTTACCAGGGCAACCGACTATGGCTACACCTTC. As protein: CSVTRATDYGYTF.

The chain combines TRBV20-1 with TRBJ2-7; a weak D match, TRBD1 (5 bases). The germline gives CDR1 DFQATT, CDR2 SNEGSKA (reference sequence). The V end was cut by 4 bases, the J end by 7 bases, with 11 bases between. The CDR3 extends over 11 amino acids. This chain's CDR3 is CSAKQVSEQYF. The CDR3 coding sequence is TGCAGTGCTAAACAGGTTTCAGAGCAGTACTTC.

The CDR3 sequence: CASSYRGSKETQYF. CDR3 DNA: TGTGCCAGCAGCTACAGGGGCTCAAAGGAGACCCAGTACTTC. The chain recombines TRBV7-9 with TRBJ2-5; 7 bases are a match to TRBD1. This CDR3 spans 14 amino acids. Trimming removed 4 bases from V and 5 bases from J; junction bases left unmatched: 7. The V gene's germline CDR1 is SEHNR and CDR2 FQNEAQ (reference sequence).

This chain connects TRBV5-6 to TRBJ2-1, with D possibly being TRBD1 (5 bases). Germline-derived CDR1 and CDR2 are SGHDT and YYEEEE. The germline V and J ends were trimmed by 4 bases and 3 bases, with 8 bases remaining between them. CDR3 size: 13 residues. For the CDR3, the DNA is TGTGCCAGCAGCCAGGACAACTACAATGAGCAGTTCTTC. As protein: CASSQDNYNEQFF.

The chain couples TRBV15 to TRBJ2-3, with 8 bases identical to TRBD2. CDR1 is LNHNV and CDR2 is YYDKDF in the germline V gene (reference sequence). The V and J ends lost 0 bases and 4 bases, in that order; junction bases with no gene match: 9. The CDR3 has 17 residues. CDR3: CATSRDRGAGGADTQYF. CDR3 nucleotide sequence: TGTGCCACCAGCAGAGATAGGGGGGCGGGGGGCGCAGATACGCAGTATTTT.

This chain connects TRBV19 to TRBJ2-5; TRBD1 matches 7 bases. The junction had 3 bases not matched to a gene; V was cut back by 4 bases and J by 1 base. Germline V gene lookup returns CDR1 LNHDA and CDR2 SQIVND (reference sequence). The CDR3 sequence is 14 residues long. CDR3 bases: TGTGCCAGTAGTAGAGGGACAGCCCAAGAGACCCAGTACTTC. This gives the protein CASSRGTAQETQYF.

This clone was detected once. This chain joins TRBV6-5 and TRBJ2-7, with TRBD2 matching 9 bases. From germline, CDR1 is MNHEY and CDR2 SVGAGI. The CDR3 has 15 amino acids. V was pared by 7 bases and J by 6 bases, with 13 bases of the junction left unmatched. CDR3 in amino acids: CASTQRGLAYGEQYF. In DNA form, the CDR3 reads TGTGCCAGCACTCAGAGGGGACTAGCCTACGGCGAGCAGTACTTC.

The chain uses TRBV7-9 and TRBJ2-5; D might be TRBD2 (6 bases). Between the trimmed V and J ends, which lost 5 bases and 3 bases, there was a span of 13 bases. The CDR3 has 14 residues. The germline CDR1 and CDR2 sequences are SEHNR and FQNEAQ (reference sequence). CDR3 loop: CASSKASVEETQYF. In nucleotides, the CDR3 is TGTGCCAGCAGCAAAGCTAGCGTAGAAGAGACCCAGTACTTC.

This clone occurred once. The chain has TRBV23-1 and TRBJ2-2; 10 bases match TRBD1. TRBV23-1 is designated an ORF whose function remains uncertain. This CDR3 spans 16 amino acids. The junction had 4 bases not matched to a gene; V was cut back by 3 bases and J by 3 bases. The DNA for the CDR3 is TGCGCCAGCAGTCATGCGGGACAGGGGCACACCGGGGAGCTGTTTTTT. This translates into CASSHAGQGHTGELFF.

This chain connects TRBV19 to TRBJ1-5, with D possibly being TRBD1 (6 bases). There are 15 residues in the CDR3. Trimming removed 10 bases at V and 5 bases at J, with 21 bases between. Germline lookup yields CDR1 LNHDA and CDR2 SQIVND (reference sequence). The CDR3 sequence is CATHGWTGGDQPQHF. CDR3 bases: TGTGCCACCCATGGCTGGACGGGGGGCGATCAGCCCCAGCATTTT.

The J gene is TRBJ2-3, the V gene TRBV27; 10 bases are shared with TRBD2. The CDR3 loop spans 16 amino acids. CDR1 MNHEY and CDR2 SMNVEV come from the germline V gene (reference sequence). V trimming: 6 bases; J trimming: 6 bases; junction bases outside the gene matches: 12. CDR3 in DNA: TGTGCCAGCAGCGCTGATCTAGCGGGGGTCGGGGATACGCAGTATTTT. It is translated as CASSADLAGVGDTQYF.

The chain has TRBV6-1 and TRBJ2-1, with a tentative D call TRBD2 (5 bases). The V and J ends lost 2 bases and 9 bases respectively, with 17 bases between them. Germline CDR1 is MNHNS and CDR2 is SASEGT. This CDR3 spans 15 amino acids. CDR3 nucleotides: TGTGCCAGCAGTGAATCCCGGGGTCAGTTGAGTGAGCAGTTCTTC. Protein product: CASSESRGQLSEQFF.

The chain carries TRBV5-8 and TRBJ2-7, with D uncertain. Germline V gene data show CDR1 as SGHTS and CDR2 as YDEGEE. The CDR3 spans 12 residues. Trimming took 4 bases from V and 4 from J, leaving 9 bases between them. In DNA form, the CDR3 reads TGTGCCAGCAGCCGTCTCGGGTACGAGCAGTACTTC. Amino acids: CASSRLGYEQYF.

The V gene is TRBV4-1, the J gene TRBJ2-4; 9 positions match TRBD2. This CDR3 contains 16 residues. Germline V gives CDR1 MGHRA, CDR2 YSYEKL. With 2 bases clipped from V and 0 bases from J, the junction kept 2 bases outside the gene matches. Here the CDR3 reads CASSQLAGLAKNIQYF. In nucleotides, the CDR3 is TGCGCCAGCAGCCAACTAGCGGGGTTAGCCAAAAACATTCAGTACTTC.

The V call is TRBV7-9, the J call TRBJ1-2; tentatively, D is TRBD1 (5 bases). CDR3 length: 11 amino acids. Between the trimmed V and J ends, which lost 5 bases and 6 bases, there was a span of 7 bases. CDR1 and CDR2 (germline): SEHNR, FQNEAQ (reference sequence). CDR3 DNA: TGTGCCAGCAGCCCAGGGAATGGCTACACCTTC. Protein: CASSPGNGYTF.

The chain joins TRBV7-9 to TRBJ2-3, with 9 bases matching TRBD2. The CDR3 is made up of 15 amino acids. Germline-derived CDR1 and CDR2 are SEHNR and FQNEAQ (reference sequence). V was pared by 5 bases and J by 11 bases, with 14 bases of the junction left unmatched. CDR3 sequence: CASSPNAGTSNEQYF. The CDR3 bases are TGTGCCAGCAGCCCAAATGCCGGGACTAGCAATGAGCAGTATTTT.

This sequence joins TRBV5-8 and TRBJ2-7; the match to TRBD1 covers 11 bases. Germline trimming cut 0 bases from V and 5 bases from J; bases unmatched to any gene: 7. CDR3 length: 16 amino acids. The germline V gene encodes CDR1 SGHTS and CDR2 YDEGEE. Here the CDR3 DNA reads TGTGCCAGCAGCTTGGTCATTGGGACAGGGGGGCACGAGCAGTACTTC. This translates into CASSLVIGTGGHEQYF.

The chain joins TRBV5-1 to TRBJ2-3, with 10 bases aligning to TRBD2. V trimming: 3 bases; J trimming: 5 bases; junction bases outside the gene matches: 9. CDR3 length equals 16 residues. CDR1 SGHRS and CDR2 YFSETQ come from the germline V gene. In DNA form, the CDR3 reads TGCGCCAGCAGCTCCACTAGCGGGACGTGGGGAGATACGCAGTATTTT. Its translation: CASSSTSGTWGDTQYF.

The rearrangement links TRBV5-6 to TRBJ2-3, with a tentative D call TRBD2 (5 bases). Germline assignment: CDR1 SGHDT and CDR2 YYEEEE. With 0 bases removed from V and 0 bases from J, the gap between germline ends came to 8 bases. The length of the CDR3 is 15 residues. The CDR3 is CASSLVASSTDTQYF. The DNA of the CDR3 is TGTGCCAGCAGCTTGGTAGCGTCTAGCACAGATACGCAGTATTTT.